Listed below are T cell receptor beta chains from one sample, sequenced in a study of blood T cell repertoires in COVID-19. Generated by immunoSEQ multiplex PCR, the TCRdb table keeps only in-frame clones and is missing some. The table shows under 130,000 clones, with approximately 81% occurring only once. Source material: peripheral blood. The receptors come from a human donor in a cohort sampled during active COVID-19. Both conserved end residues are trimmed from each CDR3. A D gene is named only where the DNA matches it firmly. The size field is filled for only some rows; it gives once, few, many or a size class.

>-|TRBJ2-7|TRBV6-5|TRBD1
ASQTGYSSYEQY
>-|TRBJ2-7|TRBV18|TRBD1
ASSPPTGQTYEQY
>-|TRBJ1-5|TRBV19|TRBD1
ASSTPRQGISQPQH
>-|TRBJ2-2|TRBV4-3|-
ASSQEGGTGELF
>few|TRBJ1-3|TRBV6-6|TRBD1
ASSRQGIGLGNTIY
>-|TRBJ2-2|TRBV6-5|-
ASSSLLRTGELF
>-|TRBJ1-6|TRBV15|TRBD1
ATRAGGYNSPLH
>-|TRBJ2-7|TRBV10-3|-
AISESGGLAYEQY
>-|TRBJ1-4|TRBV9|TRBD1
ASSVTGGMDEKLF
>-|TRBJ1-1|TRBV27|TRBD1
ASNVYRGPNTEAF
>once|TRBJ1-6|TRBV19|TRBD1
ASNPDRASPLH
>once|TRBJ2-5|TRBV29-1|-
SVRSQETQY
>-|TRBJ2-2|TRBV2|TRBD1
ASGLTGANTGELF
>-|TRBJ2-1|TRBV5-4|TRBD2
ASSSAGGARSYNEQF
>few|TRBJ1-1|TRBV7-9|-
ASSFDMNTEAF
>few|TRBJ1-5|TRBV6-6|-
ASSPSGQGINQPQH
>-|TRBJ1-2|TRBV11-2|TRBD1
ASSLDAGTGIYGYT
>-|TRBJ2-1|TRBV5-6|TRBD2
ASSFRGDNEQF
>-|TRBJ1-5|TRBV2|-
ASSDTGNQPQH
>-|TRBJ2-1|TRBV9|TRBD2
ASSPSGGGTYNEQF
>-|TRBJ1-4|TRBV7-7|TRBD1
ASTSRDRENEKLF
>-|TRBJ1-1|TRBV7-9|-
ASSLGTAEAF
>-|TRBJ2-3|TRBV6-1|TRBD2
ASSVEAGGPGDTQY
>-|TRBJ2-3|TRBV28|TRBD2
ASRSSGGVKTDTQY
>-|TRBJ2-5|TRBV28|-
ASSFHDRETQY
>once|TRBJ2-1|TRBV2|-
ASSELWSSYNEQF
>-|TRBJ1-2|TRBV25-1|-
ASTRQQGKNYGYT
>few|TRBJ2-7|TRBV2|TRBD2
ASRLADSYEQY
>-|TRBJ1-6|TRBV14|TRBD1
ASSQLGQGAKNSPLH
>few|TRBJ1-1|TRBV7-3|-
ASSRDNTEAF
>-|TRBJ1-2|TRBV6-6|TRBD1
ASSQIGAGGDGYT
>-|TRBJ2-5|TRBV6-1|TRBD2
ASSEFSGGEETQY
>-|TRBJ2-2|TRBV2|-
ASSHQQESNTGELF
>-|TRBJ2-7|TRBV27|-
ASSFLGFEQY